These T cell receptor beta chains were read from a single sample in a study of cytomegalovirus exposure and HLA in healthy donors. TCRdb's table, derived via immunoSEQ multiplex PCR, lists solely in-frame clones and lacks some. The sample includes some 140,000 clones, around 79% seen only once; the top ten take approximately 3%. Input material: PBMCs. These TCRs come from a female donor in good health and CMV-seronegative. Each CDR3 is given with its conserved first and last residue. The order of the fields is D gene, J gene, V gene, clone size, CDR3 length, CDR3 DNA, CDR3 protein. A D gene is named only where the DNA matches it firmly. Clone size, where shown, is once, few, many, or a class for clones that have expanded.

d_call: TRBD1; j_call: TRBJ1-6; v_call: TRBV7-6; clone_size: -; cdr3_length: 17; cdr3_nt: TGTGCCAGCAGCTTAGAGGGGACAGGTTTCTATAATTCACCCCTCCACTTT; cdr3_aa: CASSLEGTGFYNSPLHF
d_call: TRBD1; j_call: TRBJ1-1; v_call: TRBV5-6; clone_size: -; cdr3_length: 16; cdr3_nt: TGTGCCAGCAGCTCAGGGACAGGGTGGGGTAACACTGAAGCTTTCTTT; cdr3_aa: CASSSGTGWGNTEAFF
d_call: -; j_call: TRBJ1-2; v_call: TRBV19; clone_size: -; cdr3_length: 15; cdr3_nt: TGTGCCAGTAGTATAAGAGGGGGTGTAGACTATGGCTACACCTTC; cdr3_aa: CASSIRGGVDYGYTF
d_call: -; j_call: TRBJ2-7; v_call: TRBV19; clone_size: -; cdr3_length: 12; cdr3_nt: TGTGCCAGTAGTATAGAAGATCGGGAGCAGTACTTC; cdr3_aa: CASSIEDREQYF
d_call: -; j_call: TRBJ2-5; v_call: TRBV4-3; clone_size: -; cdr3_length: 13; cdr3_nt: TGCGCCAGCAGCCAAGAGTCCCATGGCACCCAGTACTTC; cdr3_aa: CASSQESHGTQYF
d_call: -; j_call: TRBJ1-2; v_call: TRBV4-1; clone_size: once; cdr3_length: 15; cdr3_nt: TGCGCCAGCAGCCAGGTAGAAGGGGGTGCCTATGGCTACACCTTC; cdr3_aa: CASSQVEGGAYGYTF
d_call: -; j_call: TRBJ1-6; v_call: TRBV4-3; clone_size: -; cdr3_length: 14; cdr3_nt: TGCGCCAGCAGCCGACAGGAGGACAATTCACCCCTCCACTTT; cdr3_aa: CASSRQEDNSPLHF
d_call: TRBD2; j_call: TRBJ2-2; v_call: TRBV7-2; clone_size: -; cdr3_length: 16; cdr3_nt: TGTGCCAGCAGCTTATACGGGGGGACGAACACCGGGGAGCTGTTTTTT; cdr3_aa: CASSLYGGTNTGELFF
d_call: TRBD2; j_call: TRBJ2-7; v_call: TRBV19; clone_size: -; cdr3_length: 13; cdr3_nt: TGTGCCAGTAGCGGGACTAGAGTTGATGAGCAGTACTTC; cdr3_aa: CASSGTRVDEQYF
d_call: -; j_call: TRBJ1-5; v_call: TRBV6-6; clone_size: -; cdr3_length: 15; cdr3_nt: TGTGCCAGCAGTTACAGTGGGGAGAACAATCAGCCCCAGCATTTT; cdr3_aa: CASSYSGENNQPQHF
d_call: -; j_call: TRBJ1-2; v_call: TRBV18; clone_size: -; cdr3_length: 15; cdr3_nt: TGTGCCAGCTCAGATACAGCCCTACCAAACTATGGCTACACCTTC; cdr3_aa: CASSDTALPNYGYTF
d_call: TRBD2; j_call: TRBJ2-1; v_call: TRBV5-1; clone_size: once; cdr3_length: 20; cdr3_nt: TGCGCCAGCAGCTTGGGGGCTAGCGGGAGGACAAGGTTTCCCTACAATGAGCAGTTCTTC; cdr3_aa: CASSLGASGRTRFPYNEQFF
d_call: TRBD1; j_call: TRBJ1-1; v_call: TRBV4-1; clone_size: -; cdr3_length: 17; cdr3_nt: TGCGCCAGCAGCCAAACCCCCGGGACAGGGGTGAGTACTGAAGCTTTCTTT; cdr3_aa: CASSQTPGTGVSTEAFF
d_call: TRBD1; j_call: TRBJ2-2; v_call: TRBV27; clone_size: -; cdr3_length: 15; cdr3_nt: TGTGCCAGCAGTTCCCGACAGGGGGGCACCGGGGAGCTGTTTTTT; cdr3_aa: CASSSRQGGTGELFF
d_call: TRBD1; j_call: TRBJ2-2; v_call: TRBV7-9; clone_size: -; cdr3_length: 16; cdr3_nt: TGTGCCAGCAGCTTAAACAGGGGGACGAACACCGGGGAGCTGTTTTTT; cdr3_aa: CASSLNRGTNTGELFF
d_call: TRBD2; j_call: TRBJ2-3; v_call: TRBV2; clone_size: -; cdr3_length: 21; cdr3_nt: TGTGCCAGCAGTGAATGGATGTGGTTAAGGACTAGCGGGAGGACAACAGATACGCAGTATTTT; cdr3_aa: CASSEWMWLRTSGRTTDTQYF
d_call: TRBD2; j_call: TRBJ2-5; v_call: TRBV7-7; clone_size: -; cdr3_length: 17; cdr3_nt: TGTGCTAGCACCTATAGGCGGGAGTGGCGGGAATTGGAGACCCAGTACTTC; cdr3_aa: CASTYRREWRELETQYF
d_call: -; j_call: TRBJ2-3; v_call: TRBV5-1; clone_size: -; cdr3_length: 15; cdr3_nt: TGCGCCAGCAGCCTACAGGATACTAGCACAGATACGCAGTATTTT; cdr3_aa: CASSLQDTSTDTQYF
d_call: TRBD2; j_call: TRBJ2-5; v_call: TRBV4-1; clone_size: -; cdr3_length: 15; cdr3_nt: TGCGCCAGCAGCCAAGATGCGGGAGGGGAAGAGACCCAGTACTTC; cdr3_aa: CASSQDAGGEETQYF
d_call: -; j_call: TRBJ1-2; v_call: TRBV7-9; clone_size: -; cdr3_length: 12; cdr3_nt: TGTGCCAGCAGCTCCCCGGGGTGCGGCTACACCTTC; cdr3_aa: CASSSPGCGYTF
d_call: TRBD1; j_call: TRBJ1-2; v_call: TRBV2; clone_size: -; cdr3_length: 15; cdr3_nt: TGTGCCAGCAACCCACAGGGGACGGCTAACTATGGCTACACCTTC; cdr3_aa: CASNPQGTANYGYTF
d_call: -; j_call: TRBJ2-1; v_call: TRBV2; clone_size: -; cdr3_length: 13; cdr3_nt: TGTGCCAGCAGTGAAACAGGTTGGAATGAGCAGTTCTTC; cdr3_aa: CASSETGWNEQFF
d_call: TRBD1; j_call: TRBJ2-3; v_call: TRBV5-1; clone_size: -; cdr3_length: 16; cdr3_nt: TGCGCCAGCAGCTCTAGGACAGGGAGGAACACAGATACGCAGTATTTT; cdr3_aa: CASSSRTGRNTDTQYF
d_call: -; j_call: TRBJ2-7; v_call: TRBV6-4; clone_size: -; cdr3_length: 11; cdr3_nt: TGTGCACGGGGGAGCACCTACGAGCAGTACTTC; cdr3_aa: CARGSTYEQYF
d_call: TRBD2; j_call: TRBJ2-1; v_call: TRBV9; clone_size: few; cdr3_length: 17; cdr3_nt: TGTGCCAGCAGCGCGGTAAGACTAGCGGGGGGGGAAAATGAGCAGTTCTTC; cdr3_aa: CASSAVRLAGGENEQFF
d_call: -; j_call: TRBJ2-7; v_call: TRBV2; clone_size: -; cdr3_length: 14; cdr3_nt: TGTGCCAGCAGTGAAAAGAGTCACTCCTACGAGCAGTACTTC; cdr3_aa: CASSEKSHSYEQYF
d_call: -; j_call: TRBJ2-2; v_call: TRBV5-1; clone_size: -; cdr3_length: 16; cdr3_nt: TGCGCCAGCAGCTTGGCCCCGGGGTCGATTACCGGGGAGCTGTTTTTT; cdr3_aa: CASSLAPGSITGELFF
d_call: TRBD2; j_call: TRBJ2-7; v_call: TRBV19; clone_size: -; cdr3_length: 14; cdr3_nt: TGTGCCAGCAGTAAGGGCGGGAGGGCCTCCGAGCAGTACTTC; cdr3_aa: CASSKGGRASEQYF
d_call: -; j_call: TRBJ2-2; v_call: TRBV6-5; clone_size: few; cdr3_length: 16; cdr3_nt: TGTGCCAGCAGTTACCCGAGGGGACAGAACACCGGGGAGCTGTTTTTT; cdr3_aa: CASSYPRGQNTGELFF
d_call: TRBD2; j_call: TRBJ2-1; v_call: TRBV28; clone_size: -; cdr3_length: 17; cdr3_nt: TGTGCCAGCAGTTCCCTTAGCGGGAGTCCCTCCTACAATGAGCAGTTCTTC; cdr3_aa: CASSSLSGSPSYNEQFF
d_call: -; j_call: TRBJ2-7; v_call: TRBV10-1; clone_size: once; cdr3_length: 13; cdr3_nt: TGCGCCAGCAGTGAGGCGGGCCCTTACGAGCAGTACTTC; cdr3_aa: CASSEAGPYEQYF
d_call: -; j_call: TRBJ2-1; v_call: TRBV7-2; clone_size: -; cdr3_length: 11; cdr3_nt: TGTGCCAGCAGCCCGGGGAGGGAGCAGTTCTTC; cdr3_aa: CASSPGREQFF
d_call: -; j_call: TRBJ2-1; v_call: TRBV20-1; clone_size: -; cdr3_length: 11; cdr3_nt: TGCAGTGCTAGAGATCTAGCGTTGCAGTTCTTC; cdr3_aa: CSARDLALQFF
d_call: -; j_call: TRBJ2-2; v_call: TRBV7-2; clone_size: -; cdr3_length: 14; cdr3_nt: TGTGCCAGCAGGCAAACGCCCAGCACCGGGGAGCTGTTTTTT; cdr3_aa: CASRQTPSTGELFF
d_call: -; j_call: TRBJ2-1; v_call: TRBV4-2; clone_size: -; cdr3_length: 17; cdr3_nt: TGTGCCAGCAGCCAAACAGACCCCCCCAGCTCCTACAATGAGCAGTTCTTC; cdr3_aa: CASSQTDPPSSYNEQFF
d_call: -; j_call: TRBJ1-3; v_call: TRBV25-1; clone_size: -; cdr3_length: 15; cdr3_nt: TGTGCCAGCAGTGCACAGGGTTATGCTGGAAACACCATATATTTT; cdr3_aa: CASSAQGYAGNTIYF
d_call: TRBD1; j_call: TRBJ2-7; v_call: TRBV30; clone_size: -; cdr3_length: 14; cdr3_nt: TGTGCCTGGAGCCCCGGGACAGGCGCCTACGAGCAGTACTTC; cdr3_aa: CAWSPGTGAYEQYF
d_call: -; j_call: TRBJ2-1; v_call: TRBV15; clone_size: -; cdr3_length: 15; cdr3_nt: TGTGCCACCAGCAGTCGGGGGAGCTCCTACAATGAGCAGTTCTTC; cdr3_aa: CATSSRGSSYNEQFF
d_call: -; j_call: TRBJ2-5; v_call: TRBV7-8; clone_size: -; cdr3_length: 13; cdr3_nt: TGTGCCAGCAGCCCGGGTAGGATGGAGACCCAGTACTTC; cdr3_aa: CASSPGRMETQYF
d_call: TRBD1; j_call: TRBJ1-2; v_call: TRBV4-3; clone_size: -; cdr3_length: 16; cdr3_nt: TGCGCCAGCAGCCAAGATCCAGGGGGTACGGACTATGGCTACACCTTC; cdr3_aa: CASSQDPGGTDYGYTF
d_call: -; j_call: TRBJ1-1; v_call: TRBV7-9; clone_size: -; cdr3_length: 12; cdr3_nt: TGTGCCAGCAGCCCCAGGGCCACTGAAGCTTTCTTT; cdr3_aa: CASSPRATEAFF
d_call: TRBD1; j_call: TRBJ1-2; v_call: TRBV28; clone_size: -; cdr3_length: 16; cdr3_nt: TGTGCCAGCAGTTCGACAGGGGGCGCAACTAACTATGGCTACACCTTC; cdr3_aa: CASSSTGGATNYGYTF
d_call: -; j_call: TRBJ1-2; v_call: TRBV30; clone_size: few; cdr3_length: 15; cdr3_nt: TGTGCCTGGAAAGGAGCGAACCGGGGTTCGTGGGGCTACACCTTC; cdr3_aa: CAWKGANRGSWGYTF
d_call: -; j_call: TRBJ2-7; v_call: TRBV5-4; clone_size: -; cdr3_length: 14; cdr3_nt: TGTGCCAGCAGCTTGAGTGACAGCCCCTACGAGCAGTACTTC; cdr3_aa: CASSLSDSPYEQYF
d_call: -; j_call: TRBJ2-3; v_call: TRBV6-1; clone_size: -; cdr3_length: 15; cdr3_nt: TGTGCCAGCAGCAGATCAGGGACTAGCACAGATACGCAGTATTTT; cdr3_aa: CASSRSGTSTDTQYF
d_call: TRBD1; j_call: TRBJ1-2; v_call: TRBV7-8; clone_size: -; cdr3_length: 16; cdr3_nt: TGTGCCAGCAGCTCCCCGGGACAGGGGTTTTTCTATGGCTACACCTTC; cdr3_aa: CASSSPGQGFFYGYTF
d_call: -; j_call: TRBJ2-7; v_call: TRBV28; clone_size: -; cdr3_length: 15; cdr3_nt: TGTGCCAGCAGTTTAGCCAGCGGTAGCTCCTACGAGCAGTACTTC; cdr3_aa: CASSLASGSSYEQYF
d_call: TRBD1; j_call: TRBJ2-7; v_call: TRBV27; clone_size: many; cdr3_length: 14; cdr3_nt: TGTGCCAGCAGTTTAGGGACAGGCACCCACGAGCAGTACTTC; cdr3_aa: CASSLGTGTHEQYF
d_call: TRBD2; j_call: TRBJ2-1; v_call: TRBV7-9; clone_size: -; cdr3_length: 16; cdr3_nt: TGTTCCAGCAGCCCTAGCGGCCACTCCATCGGGGATGAGCAGTTCTTC; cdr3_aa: CSSSPSGHSIGDEQFF
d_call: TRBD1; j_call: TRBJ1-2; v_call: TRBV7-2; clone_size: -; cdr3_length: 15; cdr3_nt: TGTGCCAGCAGCCGGGACAGTGGAGCTAACTATGGCTACACCTTC; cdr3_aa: CASSRDSGANYGYTF
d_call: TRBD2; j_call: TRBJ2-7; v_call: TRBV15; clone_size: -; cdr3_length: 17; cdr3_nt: TGTGCCACCAGCAGCAAACTAGCGGGAGGGCCACAACACGAGCAGTACTTC; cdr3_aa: CATSSKLAGGPQHEQYF
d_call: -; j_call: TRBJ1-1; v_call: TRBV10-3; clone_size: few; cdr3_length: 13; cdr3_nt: TGTGCCATCATGGAGGGGTATGGTGATGAAGCTTTCTTT; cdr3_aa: CAIMEGYGDEAFF
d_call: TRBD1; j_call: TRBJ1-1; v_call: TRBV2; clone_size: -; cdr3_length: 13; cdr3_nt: TGTGCCAGCAGTAGGATATCACAGGGGGGGTCTTTCTTT; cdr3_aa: CASSRISQGGSFF
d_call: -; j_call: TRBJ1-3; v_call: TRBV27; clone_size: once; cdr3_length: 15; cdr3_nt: TGTGCCAGCAGTTTCCGGGGAGCCTCTGGAAACACCATATATTTT; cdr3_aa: CASSFRGASGNTIYF
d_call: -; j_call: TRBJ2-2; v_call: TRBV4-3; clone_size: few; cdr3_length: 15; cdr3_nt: TGCGCCAGCAGCCAAGCATCCCAGGGGACCGGGGAGCTGTTTTTT; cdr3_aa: CASSQASQGTGELFF
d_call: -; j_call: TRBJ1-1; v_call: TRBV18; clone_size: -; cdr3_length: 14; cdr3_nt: TGTGCCAGCTCACTGTCGGTGTTGGACACTGAAGCTTTCTTT; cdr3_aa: CASSLSVLDTEAFF
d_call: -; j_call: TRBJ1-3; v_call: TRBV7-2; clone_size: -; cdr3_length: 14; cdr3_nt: TGTGCCAGCGCCCCGGGACTGCTTGGAAACACCATATATTTT; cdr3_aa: CASAPGLLGNTIYF